Below, 24 T cell receptor beta chains from the same sample are listed, as sequenced in a study of T cell responses to AZD1222 COVID-19 vaccine. Only in-frame clones appear in the TCRdb table, and some are missing; sequencing was by immunoSEQ multiplex PCR. In the table there are more than 95,000 clones, about 85% of which are singletons. Sequencing used peripheral blood, obtained 28 days after the second AZD1222 dose. These receptors originate from an adult who received the AZD1222 COVID-19 vaccine.

The count of this clone is one. The genes are TRBV6-5 and TRBJ1-1, with 9 nucleotides matching TRBD1. CDR1 and CDR2 (germline): MNHEY, SVGAGI. The trim removed 7 bases at V and 5 bases at J, leaving 5 bases unmatched. The CDR3 is made up of 13 amino acids. The CDR3 DNA follows: TGTGCCAGCAAGAACAGGGGGCTGACTGAAGCTTTCTTT. Amino acids: CASKNRGLTEAFF.

This sequence joins TRBV5-8 and TRBJ1-1, with D possibly being TRBD1 (5 bases). This CDR3 comprises 14 residues. Looked up from germline, CDR1 is SGHTS and CDR2 is YDEGEE. With 2 bases removed from V and 4 bases from J, the gap between germline ends came to 12 bases. CDR3 loop: CASSFNPGSTEAFF. CDR3 bases: TGTGCCAGCAGCTTTAACCCAGGGTCCACTGAAGCTTTCTTT.

On this clone itself: This sample includes further DNA sequences coding for the same CDR3. The chain employs TRBV5-1 and TRBJ1-5; D might be TRBD1 (5 bases). The V gene's germline CDR1 is SGHRS and CDR2 YFSETQ. V was shortened by 0 bases and J by 0 bases, with 7 bases between the two germline ends. This CDR3 spans 15 amino acids. Here the CDR3 DNA reads TGCGCCAGCAGCTTGGTGGGGGATAGCAATCAGCCCCAGCATTTT. It is translated as CASSLVGDSNQPQHF.

The chain links TRBV20-1 to TRBJ2-3; D possibly matches TRBD1 or TRBD2 (6 bases each). Germline V lookup: CDR1 DFQATT, CDR2 SNEGSKA (reference sequence). This CDR3 has 15 residues. Trimming took off 3 bases at V and 0 bases at J, with 13 bases between the two ends. Here the CDR3 reads CSASWGATSTDTQYF. For the CDR3, the DNA is TGCAGTGCTAGTTGGGGGGCAACTAGCACAGATACGCAGTATTTT.

This rearrangement joins TRBV2 to TRBJ1-4, with 10 bases identical to TRBD1. V shed 5 bases, J shed 4 bases, and the junction held 4 bases outside the gene matches. The V gene's germline CDR1 is SNHLY and CDR2 FYNNEI. The CDR3 length is 15 residues. Here the CDR3 reads CASSRQGAFNEKLFF. The CDR3, as DNA: TGTGCCAGCAGTCGACAGGGGGCGTTTAATGAAAAACTGTTTTTT.

The chain is built from TRBV3-1 (or the pseudogene TRBV3-2) and TRBJ1-5; D remains unclear. V was clipped by 4 bases and J by 2 bases, with 9 bases between them. Germline V gene data show CDR1 as LGHDT and CDR2 as YNNKEL (reference sequence). The CDR3 covers 14 residues. CDR3 sequence (DNA): TGTGCCAGCAGCCCGGTCCCTGGCAATCAGCCCCAGCATTTT. As protein: CASSPVPGNQPQHF.

This chain links TRBV12-3 or TRBV12-4 with TRBJ1-2, with D uncertain. V lost 1 base and J 10 bases, leaving 4 bases between the germline ends. The CDR3 covers 10 residues. CDR3 DNA: TGTGCCAGCAGTTTAGGAACCTACACCTTC. Its protein is CASSLGTYTF.

V is TRBV19 and J is TRBJ1-4, with D possibly TRBD1 on 5 matching bases. Trimming cost V 3 bases and J 10 bases, with 18 bases left between them. From germline, CDR1 is LNHDA and CDR2 SQIVND (reference sequence). The CDR3 is made up of 15 amino acids. CDR3 DNA sequence: TGTGCCAGTAGTATCGGGGACCGGGACGTCGTAAAACTGTTTTTT. Its protein is CASSIGDRDVVKLFF.

J is TRBJ1-5 and V is TRBV3-1 (or the pseudogene TRBV3-2), with D maybe TRBD1 (5 bases). Deletions cut 1 base from V and 7 bases from J, with 17 bases between. Per germline, CDR1 LGHDT and CDR2 YNNKEL (reference sequence). The CDR3 has 16 amino acids. CDR3 bases: TGTGCCAGCAGCCAAGCCGGCTGGGGACCGGGGCAGCCCCAGCATTTT. This translates into CASSQAGWGPGQPQHF.

The chain links TRBV7-2 to TRBJ2-2; D gene unclear. The CDR3 extends over 15 amino acids. Trimming removed 1 base from V and 1 base from J, with 7 bases in between. Germline lookup yields CDR1 SGHTA and CDR2 FQGNSA. CDR3: CASSLEYWNTGELFF. The CDR3 DNA reads TGTGCCAGCAGCTTAGAGTATTGGAACACCGGGGAGCTGTTTTTT.

The rearrangement links TRBV5-1 to TRBJ1-2; 7 bases line up with TRBD1. Germline V gene sequence: CDR1 SGHRS, CDR2 YFSETQ. Germline trimming cut 1 base from V and 4 bases from J; bases unmatched to any gene: 7. The CDR3 runs 15 residues. The CDR3 reads CASSLPGQTGYGYTF. CDR3 DNA: TGCGCCAGCAGCTTGCCGGGACAGACGGGCTATGGCTACACCTTC.

This chain uses TRBV2 with TRBJ1-2, with 9 nucleotides matching TRBD1. This CDR3 comprises 15 residues. The V and J ends lost 2 bases and 7 bases, in that order; junction bases with no gene match: 8. Germline V lookup: CDR1 SNHLY, CDR2 FYNNEI. This CDR3 is CASSEPDRGWRGYTF. The CDR3 DNA sequence: TGTGCCAGCAGTGAACCTGACAGGGGGTGGCGTGGCTACACCTTC.

This clone was observed once. The V call is TRBV5-1, the J call TRBJ2-7; TRBD1 matches at 7 bases. J gave up 0 bases and V 4 bases, and 7 bases lay outside the gene matches. CDR1 SGHRS and CDR2 YFSETQ come from the germline V gene. The length of the CDR3 is 15 residues. In DNA form, the CDR3 reads TGCGCCAGCAGCCCCGGACAGGAAAGCTCCTACGAGCAGTACTTC. It codes for CASSPGQESSYEQYF.

The rearrangement uses TRBV6-6 and TRBJ1-5; weak D call: TRBD1 (5 bases). This CDR3 contains 12 residues. Germline CDR1 and CDR2: MNHNY and SVGAGI (reference sequence). CDR3 in DNA: TGTGCTAGCGGGGGTAACAATCAGCCCCAGCATTTT. Translating it yields CASGGNNQPQHF.

V is TRBV18 and J is TRBJ1-2, with TRBD1 matching 8 bases. The germline gives CDR1 KGHSH, CDR2 LQKENI. The CDR3 totals 13 residues. Trimming took 6 bases from V and 6 from J; bases not matched to a gene: 6. CDR3 bases: TGTGCCAGCTCGCCAGGGGGCGAGGATGGCTACACCTTC. It is translated as CASSPGGEDGYTF.

The chain has TRBV6-5 and TRBJ2-2; 14 nucleotides align to TRBD2. With V trimmed by 6 bases and J by 6 bases, 3 bases remained unmatched. CDR1 is MNHEY and CDR2 is SVGAGI in the germline V gene. The CDR3 runs to 15 residues. The CDR3 bases are TGTGCCAGCAGGCGACTAGCGGGGGGGGCCGGGGAGCTGTTTTTT. Amino acid sequence: CASRRLAGGAGELFF.

The V and J genes are TRBV6-5 and TRBJ1-1; possibly TRBD1 for D (6 bases). Looked up from germline, CDR1 is MNHEY and CDR2 is SVGAGI. V lost 0 bases, J lost 6 bases, and 8 bases lay in between. The CDR3 consists of 13 residues. The CDR3 sequence: CASSYSRGSEAFF. Written as DNA, the CDR3 is TGTGCCAGCAGTTACTCGAGGGGGTCTGAAGCTTTCTTT.

The rearrangement joins TRBV10-3 to TRBJ2-3, with D perhaps matching TRBD2 (5 bases). This CDR3 has 14 amino acids. Germline CDR1 ENHRY, CDR2 SYGVKD. The V gene lost 7 bases and the J gene lost 0 bases, with 11 bases spanning the gap. The CDR3 coding sequence is TGTGCCATCAAAGCAGGAGGTAGCACAGATACGCAGTATTTT. Its protein product is CAIKAGGSTDTQYF.

The rearrangement links TRBV3-1 (or the pseudogene TRBV3-2) to TRBJ2-7; unclear D gene. Germline lookup yields CDR1 LGHDT and CDR2 YNNKEL (reference sequence). The CDR3 loop spans 14 amino acids. Trimming shortened V by 3 bases and J by 0 bases, and 9 bases separated the two germline ends. The CDR3 DNA sequence: TGTGCCAGCAGCCAGCCTGCCTTCTCCTACGAGCAGTACTTC. Its protein is CASSQPAFSYEQYF.

This rearrangement joins TRBV3-1 (or the pseudogene TRBV3-2) to TRBJ2-2; D may be TRBD2 (5 bases). The CDR3 runs to 15 residues. Between the trimmed V and J ends, which lost 1 base and 4 bases, there was a span of 10 bases. The germline CDR1 and CDR2 sequences are LGHDT and YNNKEL (reference sequence). CDR3: CASSQVSGVTGELFF. The CDR3 DNA follows: TGTGCCAGCAGCCAAGTTTCCGGGGTCACCGGGGAGCTGTTTTTT.

V gene TRBV27 combines with J gene TRBJ1-2, with unresolved D. V was pared by 3 bases and J by 6 bases, with 5 bases between. CDR1 is MNHEY and CDR2 is SMNVEV in the germline V gene (reference sequence). The CDR3 runs to 11 residues. This CDR3 is CASSFKDGYTF. The DNA for the CDR3 is TGTGCCAGCAGTTTTAAGGATGGCTACACCTTC.

This chain uses TRBV9 with TRBJ2-3; D is unclear. This CDR3 region has 15 residues. Trimming removed 0 bases from V and 0 bases from J, with 8 bases in between. Germline lookup yields CDR1 SGDLS and CDR2 YYNGEE. The CDR3 here is CASSVAGQSTDTQYF. CDR3 sequence (DNA): TGTGCCAGCAGCGTAGCTGGGCAGAGCACAGATACGCAGTATTTT.

This chain uses TRBV4-3 with TRBJ2-3, with D tentatively TRBD1 or TRBD2 (5 bases each). The CDR3 spans 15 residues. The V gene's germline CDR1 is LGHNA and CDR2 YSLEER. V lost 0 bases and J lost 6, with 13 bases in between. The CDR3 nucleotides read TGCGCCAGCAGCCAAGATTCTTCCGGGGCGGATACGCAGTATTTT. Protein sequence: CASSQDSSGADTQYF.

In its sample, this clone was seen once. This rearrangement joins TRBV18 to TRBJ2-7, with 7 bases that match TRBD2. The CDR3 loop spans 14 amino acids. V lost 3 bases, J lost 2 bases, and 4 bases stayed unmatched. Germline V gene data show CDR1 as KGHSH and CDR2 as LQKENI. The CDR3 nucleotides read TGTGCCAGCTCACCTCGGGACTATGCCTACGAGCAGTACTTC. Residues: CASSPRDYAYEQYF.